One sample yielded the 10 T cell receptor beta chains listed below, sequenced in a study of blood T cell repertoires in COVID-19. Assay: immunoSEQ multiplex PCR; the TCRdb copy retains only in-frame clones and omits some. This sample has fewer than 350,000 clones, with nearly 90% found just once. The sample consisted of PBMCs or T cells enriched from blood (not recorded which). These TCRs come from a woman under 30 with acute COVID-19.

The chain couples TRBV7-9 to TRBJ1-2; D is uncertain. V lost 5 bases to trimming and J lost 8 bases, with 9 bases between them. CDR3 size: 11 residues. The germline gives CDR1 SEHNR, CDR2 FQNEAQ (reference sequence). The CDR3 protein is CASSGEEGYTF. In DNA form, the CDR3 reads TGTGCCAGCAGCGGGGAGGAGGGCTACACCTTC.

The chain links TRBV29-1 to TRBJ2-3; D is perhaps TRBD2 (6 bases). The CDR3 consists of 14 residues. Germline V gene data show CDR1 as SQVTM and CDR2 as ANQGSEA. V was pared by 6 bases and J by 2 bases, with 15 bases between. The CDR3 sequence is CSVVGAGSTDTQYF. CDR3 sequence (DNA): TGCAGCGTCGTCGGAGCGGGTTCCACAGATACGCAGTATTTT.

The V call is TRBV15, the J call TRBJ1-1; a weak D match, TRBD1 (6 bases). V was pared by 1 base and J by 2 bases, with 14 bases between. Germline V gene data show CDR1 as LNHNV and CDR2 as YYDKDF (reference sequence). CDR3 size: 16 residues. CDR3 protein: CATSRVSGAFNTEAFF. CDR3 sequence (DNA): TGTGCCACCAGCAGAGTATCAGGGGCCTTTAACACTGAAGCTTTCTTT.

The chain employs TRBV29-1 and TRBJ1-2, with no clear D. The CDR3 runs 12 residues. CDR1 and CDR2 (germline): SQVTM, ANQGSEA. V dropped 7 bases and J dropped 4 bases, with 13 bases sitting between them. CDR3 region: CSAARDTYGYTF. For the CDR3, the DNA is TGCAGCGCCGCCCGGGATACCTATGGCTACACCTTC.

CDR3 amino acids: CASSNRPSEDKKLFF. Here the CDR3 DNA reads TGTGCCAGCAGCAATCGTCCCTCCGAAGACAAAAAACTGTTTTTT. The chain couples TRBV21-1 to TRBJ1-4; TRBD1, the table's D call, lacks a check against the DNA. TRBV21-1 is recorded as a pseudogene. The length of the CDR3 is 15 residues.

This clone was seen only once. The chain employs TRBV11-2 and TRBJ1-5; 9 nucleotides line up with TRBD1. This CDR3 has 14 amino acids. Germline V gene sequence: CDR1 SGHAT, CDR2 FQNNGV. V lost 5 bases and J lost 3; bases outside the gene matches: 2. This CDR3 is CASSRTGVNQPQHF. In DNA, the CDR3 is TGTGCCAGCAGCCGGACAGGGGTCAATCAGCCCCAGCATTTT.

The chain couples TRBV4-1 to TRBJ1-1; D remains unclear. Germline V gene data show CDR1 as MGHRA and CDR2 as YSYEKL. V lost 1 base and J 1 base, leaving 4 bases between the germline ends. The CDR3 totals 13 residues. This CDR3 is CASSQAGNTEAFF. As DNA, the CDR3 is TGCGCCAGCAGCCAAGCCGGGAACACTGAAGCTTTCTTT.

V usage is TRBV6-5 and J usage is TRBJ1-6; 7 nucleotides align to TRBD1. The germline V gene has CDR1 MNHEY and CDR2 SVGAGI. The CDR3 sequence is 16 residues long. V was pared by 0 bases and J by 6 bases, with 5 bases of the junction left unmatched. CDR3 loop: CASSYSMDRLNSPLHF. CDR3 nucleotides: TGTGCCAGCAGTTACTCGATGGACAGGCTTAATTCACCCCTCCACTTT.

The chain uses TRBV7-2 and TRBJ2-3; TRBD2 aligns across 8 bases. Germline V gene sequence: CDR1 SGHTA, CDR2 FQGNSA. This CDR3 has 15 residues. J was trimmed by 1 base and V by 1 base; bases with no gene match: 1. DNA of the CDR3: TGTGCCAGCAGCTTAGAAGCGGGGGGCACAGATACGCAGTATTTT. Translated: CASSLEAGGTDTQYF.

This chain joins TRBV29-1 and TRBJ2-2; perhaps TRBD1 as D (7 bases). Germline loops: CDR1 SQVTM, CDR2 ANQGSEA. This CDR3 contains 15 residues. V was cut by 7 bases and J by 2 bases, with 17 bases left in between. CDR3 DNA sequence: TGCAGCGCCCGAGGGGGGACAGTCAACACCGGGGAGCTGTTTTTT. This gives the protein CSARGGTVNTGELFF.